Presented here are 14 T cell receptor beta chains from one specimen sequenced in a study of neurological immune-mediated disorders. MiXCR was run by TCRdb on the 5' RACE reads, yielding one entry per CDR3 protein. The sample contains under 50,000 distinct CDR3 sequences, about 25% of which appear only once. The sample taken for sequencing was PBMCs. The receptors were sampled from a woman aged 70-85 years in good health.

CDR3 residues: CASGTSGYYEQYF. The CDR3 DNA is TGTGCCAGCGGGACTAGCGGGTACTACGAGCAGTACTTC. This sequence joins TRBV7-2 and TRBJ2-7, with TRBD2 matching 12 bases. The CDR3 contains 13 residues. The J segment lost 3 bases and the V segment lost 8 bases, leaving 2 bases of the junction unmatched. Germline V gene lookup returns CDR1 SGHTA and CDR2 FQGNSA.

The rearrangement joins TRBV2 to TRBJ1-1, with TRBD1 matching 8 bases. Germline assignment: CDR1 SNHLY and CDR2 FYNNEI. The CDR3 runs to 15 residues. Germline trimming cut 2 bases from V and 4 bases from J; bases unmatched to any gene: 6. The CDR3 spells CASSERGRGLTEAFF. In DNA form, the CDR3 reads TGTGCCAGCAGTGAACGGGGCAGGGGGCTCACTGAAGCTTTCTTT.

This clonotype appeared many times. The chain is built from TRBV20-1 and TRBJ2-7, with D maybe TRBD2 (6 bases). V lost 1 base and J 2 bases, leaving 12 bases between the germline ends. Germline V gene sequence: CDR1 DFQATT, CDR2 SNEGSKA (reference sequence). This CDR3 spans 14 amino acids. CDR3 DNA sequence: TGCAGTGCTAGAGCTAGGACTAACCCCTACGAGCAGTACTTC. Translation: CSARARTNPYEQYF.

This clonotype was picked up many times. The chain carries TRBV4-1 and TRBJ2-2; no clear D gene. Per the germline V gene, CDR1 is MGHRA and CDR2 is YSYEKL. Deletions cut 4 bases from V and 2 bases from J, with 17 bases between. The CDR3 is 17 amino acids. The CDR3 DNA follows: TGCGCCAGCAGCCCAGGACCTATGGGGAAAAACACCGGGGAGCTGTTTTTT. Translated: CASSPGPMGKNTGELFF.

At least ten counts were recorded for this clonotype. This sequence joins TRBV7-8 and TRBJ1-5, with D possibly TRBD1 on 6 matching bases. Germline CDR1 is SGHVS and CDR2 is FQNEAQ. The CDR3 is 15 residues long. Trimming took 1 base from V and 6 from J, leaving 13 bases between them. The CDR3 protein is CASSLDRASGQPQHF. In DNA form, the CDR3 reads TGTGCCAGCAGCTTAGACAGGGCGAGTGGTCAGCCCCAGCATTTT.

This clonotype was recorded many times. The J gene is TRBJ2-5, the V gene TRBV20-1; D might be TRBD1 (6 bases). V gave up 2 bases and J gave up 2 bases, with 12 bases separating them. The CDR3 length is 14 residues. Germline CDR1 reads DFQATT; CDR2 reads SNEGSKA (reference sequence). The CDR3 DNA is TGCAGTGCTAGAAAAGGGACAAGGCAAGAGACCCAGTACTTC. It translates to CSARKGTRQETQYF.

The chain joins TRBV24-1 to TRBJ2-2; maybe TRBD2 (6 bases). Per germline, CDR1 KGHDR and CDR2 SFDVKD. CDR3 length equals 14 residues. CDR3 nucleotide sequence: TGTGTCATGGGGCGGGAAGCGGTGCCCGGGGAGCTGTTTTTT. Amino acid sequence: CVMGREAVPGELFF.

Many counts were recorded for this clonotype. V gene TRBV20-1 combines with J gene TRBJ2-1; 7 bases fit TRBD2. The V gene end was trimmed by 8 bases and the J gene end by 0 bases; junction bases not matched to a gene: 7. This CDR3 comprises 14 residues. CDR1 and CDR2 from the germline V gene are DFQATT and SNEGSKA (reference sequence). The CDR3 sequence: CSIWGGSSYNEQFF. In nucleotides, the CDR3 is TGCAGTATATGGGGGGGAAGCTCCTACAATGAGCAGTTCTTC.

This clonotype was detected ten times or more. The chain joins TRBV5-1 to TRBJ2-1; the D is unclear. The V end lost 0 bases, the J end lost 4 bases, and 11 bases lay between the germline ends. The CDR3 has 15 residues. The germline V gene has CDR1 SGHRS and CDR2 YFSETQ. CDR3 nucleotides: TGCGCCAGCAGCTTGGCCCCCGACGGTTACAATGAGCAGTTCTTC. This translates into CASSLAPDGYNEQFF.

This chain uses TRBV7-9 with TRBJ2-1; possible D gene TRBD1, 6 bases. Germline-derived CDR1 and CDR2 are SEHNR and FQNEAQ (reference sequence). V was pared by 7 bases and J by 8 bases, with 12 bases between. This CDR3 has 12 amino acids. CDR3 sequence: CASTHRVHEQFF. CDR3 nucleotide sequence: TGTGCCAGCACACACAGGGTCCATGAGCAGTTCTTC.

This clonotype has a count of ten or more. The rearrangement joins TRBV20-1 to TRBJ2-5; D gene ambiguous. Trimming cost V 3 bases and J 5 bases, with 13 bases left between them. The germline gives CDR1 DFQATT, CDR2 SNEGSKA (reference sequence). CDR3 length: 13 amino acids. The CDR3 here is CSASDPLGETQYF. CDR3 nucleotides: TGCAGTGCTAGCGACCCCCTGGGGGAGACCCAGTACTTC.

This chain joins TRBV24-1 and TRBJ2-2; the match to TRBD1 covers 9 bases. Trimming at V came to 1 base and at J to 0 bases, leaving 2 bases not matched to a gene. The CDR3 length is 17 residues. Germline lookup yields CDR1 KGHDR and CDR2 SFDVKD. CDR3 loop: CATSDLGTGTNTGELFF. The CDR3 DNA sequence: TGTGCCACCAGTGATTTAGGGACAGGGACGAACACCGGGGAGCTGTTTTTT.

The rearrangement links TRBV28 to TRBJ2-1, with 7 bases identical to TRBD2. The CDR3 length is 14 residues. Germline V gene sequence: CDR1 MDHEN, CDR2 SYDVKM. V was pared by 5 bases and J by 5 bases, with 6 bases of the junction left unmatched. The CDR3 DNA reads TGTGCCAGCAGTAGCTTGGGAGGGAACAATGAGCAGTTCTTC. Amino acids: CASSSLGGNNEQFF.

The chain combines TRBV5-1 with TRBJ1-1; a possible D gene is TRBD1 (5 bases). The CDR3 is 17 residues long. The V end was cut by 1 base, the J end by 1 base, with 17 bases between. The germline V gene has CDR1 SGHRS and CDR2 YFSETQ. The DNA of the CDR3 is TGCGCCAGCAGCTTGACCGTACAGGCTTATGGGAACACTGAAGCTTTCTTT. Its translation: CASSLTVQAYGNTEAFF.